In this sample, the clone carrying this T cell receptor beta chain turned up a few times. It was through 5'RACE template switching that TCR cDNA was made, with a universal primer site and UMIs added. TCRdb fed the 5' RACE reads into MiXCR, producing one record per CDR3 protein. The table shows around 590,000 distinct CDR3 sequences, with approximately 13% occurring only once. This record belongs to a study of T cells after yellow fever vaccination. Germline CDR1 is SGHRS and CDR2 is YFSETQ. The CDR3 consists of 15 residues. With 0 bases removed from V and 1 base from J, the gap between germline ends came to 8 bases.

The rearrangement links TRBV5-1 to TRBJ1-3, with D maybe TRBD1 (5 bases). The clonotype was recovered from a young man who received the YFV17D yellow fever vaccine. Sequences were derived from PBMCs, sampled on the day of the yellow fever booster vaccination. CDR3 DNA: TGCGCCAGCAGCTTGGGTGACAGTTCTGGAAACACCATATATTTT. Translating gives CASSLGDSSGNTIYF.